This T cell receptor beta chain is drawn from a study of cytomegalovirus exposure and HLA in healthy donors. Across the whole study: Unique TCR beta sequences numbering over 100 million came from approximately 180 million T cells in an earlier analysis.

Points on this clone: Its antigen is unknown.

Broader study findings: Three chains tied to CMV proved CMV antigen-specific in vitro. According to a later analysis, most TCR beta chains associated with CMV appeared HLA-restricted. A later analysis reportedly found that, within productive TCRs, an Asian-associated ancestry cluster had fewer N-insertions than the mean observed across the roughly 700 donors.

The study ran its PCR with 60 Vbeta and 13 Jbeta primers. The assay was immunoSEQ multiplex PCR, and TCRdb's table has in-frame clones only and misses some. The table records around 50,000 clones, around 67% of them present only once. The sequencing sample was made of PBMCs. This TCR was recovered from a woman between 50 and 59 years old in good health and CMV-seropositive.

CDR3 coding DNA: TGCAGTGCTAGAGAGGAGCGAGAAGCTTTCTTT. Amino acid sequence: CSAREEREAFF. The V gene is TRBV20-1, the J gene TRBJ1-1; no firm D call. The germline CDR1 and CDR2 sequences are DFQATT and SNEGSKA (reference sequence). V shed 0 bases and J shed 8 bases, with 7 bases lying between them. The CDR3 totals 11 residues.